Included here is one T cell receptor (beta chain) sequence, with context. The source of the sample is a study of blood T cell repertoires in COVID-19. Whole-study context: The samples span acute and convalescent COVID-19 from the United States, Italy and Spain. Sample material is recorded as cDNA or gDNA derived from T cells, B-cell-depleted T cells, or PBMCs.

How the authors handled the data: The assay estimated nucleated cells by amplifying reference gene primers. Using immunoSEQ multiplex PCR, the repertoire was profiled, and TCRdb retains in-frame clones only, with some absent. D and trimming come from the DNA, and the V and J calls and clone size come from that table. The data hold about 21,000 clones, with roughly 80% observed a single time. The source is a human donor in a cohort sampled during active COVID-19. The sequenced sample was peripheral blood.

The CDR3 coding sequence is TGTGCCAGCAGTTCGACTAGCGGGGACTCCTACAATGAGCAGTTCTTC. This translates into CASSSTSGDSYNEQFF. The gene calls are TRBV27 and TRBJ2-1, with 11 positions matching TRBD2. Germline-derived CDR1 and CDR2 are MNHEY and SMNVEV (reference sequence). The CDR3 is 16 amino acids. With 4 bases clipped from V and 0 bases from J, the junction kept 2 bases outside the gene matches.